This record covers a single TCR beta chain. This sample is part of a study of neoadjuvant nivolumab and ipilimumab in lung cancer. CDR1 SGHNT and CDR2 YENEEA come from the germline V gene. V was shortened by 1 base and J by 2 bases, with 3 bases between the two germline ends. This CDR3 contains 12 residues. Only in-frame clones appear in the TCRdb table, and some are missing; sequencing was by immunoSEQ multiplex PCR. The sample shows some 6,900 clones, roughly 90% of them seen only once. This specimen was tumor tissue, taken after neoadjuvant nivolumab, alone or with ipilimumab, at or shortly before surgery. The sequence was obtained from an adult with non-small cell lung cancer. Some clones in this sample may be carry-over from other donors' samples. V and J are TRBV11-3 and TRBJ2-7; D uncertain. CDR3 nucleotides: TGTGCCAGCAGCTTAGGGGCCTACGAGCAGTACTTC. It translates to CASSLGAYEQYF.